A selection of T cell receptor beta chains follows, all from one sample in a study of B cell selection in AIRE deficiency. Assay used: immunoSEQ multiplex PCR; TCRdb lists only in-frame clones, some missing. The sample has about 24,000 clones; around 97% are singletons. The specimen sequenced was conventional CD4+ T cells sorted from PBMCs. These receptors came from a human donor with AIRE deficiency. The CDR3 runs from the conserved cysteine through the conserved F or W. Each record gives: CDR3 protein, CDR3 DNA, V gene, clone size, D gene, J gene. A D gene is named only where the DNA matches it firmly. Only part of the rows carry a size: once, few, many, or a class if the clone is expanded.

CASSRSLSGSHEQYF	TGTGCCAGCAGCCGATCTCTTAGCGGGAGCCACGAGCAGTACTTC	TRBV6-5	few	TRBD2	TRBJ2-7
CASTVNRLLRGYTF	TGTGCCAGCACTGTGAACAGGTTACTGAGGGGCTACACCTTC	TRBV28	.	.	TRBJ1-2
CASSSGTVPYEQYF	TGTGCCAGCAGCTCCGGGACTGTTCCCTACGAGCAGTACTTC	TRBV7-2	.	.	TRBJ2-7
CASSGQLGTSYNEQFF	TGTGCCAGCAGCGGGCAGCTTGGGACTAGCTACAATGAGCAGTTCTTC	TRBV7-2	.	TRBD2	TRBJ2-1
CASSRQPGQVLYGYTF	TGCGCCAGCAGCCGTCAGCCGGGACAGGTGCTGTATGGCTACACCTTC	TRBV5-1	.	TRBD1	TRBJ1-2
CSVRFWGGYNEQFF	TGCAGCGTGAGGTTTTGGGGCGGGTACAATGAGCAGTTCTTC	TRBV29-1	.	.	TRBJ2-1
CASSLAGASEGYEQYF	TGCGCCAGCAGCTTGGCCGGGGCCTCCGAGGGCTACGAGCAGTACTTC	TRBV5-1	once	.	TRBJ2-7
CASSYSGAGNTIYF	TGTGCCAGCAGTTACTCAGGGGCGGGAAACACCATATATTTT	TRBV27	.	.	TRBJ1-3
CASSMGPGLRVSYEQYF	TGTGCCAGTAGTATGGGCCCTGGTCTCAGGGTAAGCTACGAGCAGTACTTC	TRBV19	once	.	TRBJ2-7
CASRGRVSTDTQYF	TGCGCCAGCCGGGGAAGGGTTAGCACAGATACGCAGTATTTT	TRBV5-1	.	.	TRBJ2-3
CASSTGLAGDSGETQYF	TGTGCCAGCAGCACGGGACTAGCGGGAGATTCGGGCGAGACCCAGTACTTC	TRBV5-4	.	TRBD2	TRBJ2-5
CASMTSVNTGELFF	TGTGCCAGCATGACGAGCGTTAACACCGGGGAGCTGTTTTTT	TRBV6-4	.	.	TRBJ2-2
CASSPGKGLEQYF	TGTGCCAGCAGCCCCGGAAAGGGCCTCGAGCAGTACTTC	TRBV14	.	.	TRBJ2-7
CASRVREQVTTDTQYF	TGCGCCAGCAGAGTCCGGGAGCAGGTAACCACAGATACGCAGTATTTT	TRBV5-1	.	.	TRBJ2-3
CASGDRLTNEKLFF	TGTGCCAGCGGCGACAGGTTAACTAATGAAAAACTGTTTTTT	TRBV6-5	.	.	TRBJ1-4
CASSLQGGELFF	TGTGCCAGCAGCTTACAGGGCGGGGAGCTGTTTTTT	TRBV11-2	.	.	TRBJ2-2
CASSELDISYGYTF	TGTGCCAGCAGTGAATTGGACATAAGCTATGGCTACACCTTC	TRBV6-1	.	.	TRBJ1-2
CASGAGRDYGYTF	TGTGCCAGCGGGGCGGGTAGAGACTATGGCTACACCTTC	TRBV2	.	.	TRBJ1-2
CASRSTLLHVLDEQYF	TGTGCCAGCAGGTCAACTCTGCTACACGTGTTAGACGAGCAGTACTTC	TRBV21-1	.	.	TRBJ2-7
CASSLARVLKNIQYF	TGTGCCAGCAGCTTAGCGCGGGTATTGAAAAACATTCAGTACTTC	TRBV7-9	.	.	TRBJ2-4
CASSGPLGEGVGYGYTF	TGTGCCAGCAGTGGGCCCCTGGGGGAAGGGGTGGGATATGGCTACACCTTC	TRBV6-4	.	.	TRBJ1-2
CASSYAPGLAGNTEAFF	TGTGCCAGCAGCTATGCCCCTGGGCTTGCAGGGAACACTGAAGCTTTCTTT	TRBV7-6	.	.	TRBJ1-1
CASSSTTQETQYF	TGTGCCAGCAGTTCCACCACCCAAGAGACCCAGTACTTC	TRBV28	.	.	TRBJ2-5
CASSLNGGASYGYTF	TGTGCCAGCAGCTTGAACGGGGGCGCATCGTATGGCTACACCTTC	TRBV5-4	.	.	TRBJ1-2
CASSLRQASSYEQYF	TGTGCCAGCTCACTTCGACAGGCCAGCTCCTACGAGCAGTACTTC	TRBV18	.	.	TRBJ2-7
CASSLEGAPARYSYEQYF	TGTGCCAGCAGTTTAGAGGGAGCTCCCGCGCGTTATTCCTACGAGCAGTACTTC	TRBV28	.	.	TRBJ2-7
CASSLIPDTQYF	TGTGCCAGCAGCCTCATTCCAGATACGCAGTATTTT	TRBV14	.	.	TRBJ2-3
CASSVAGGTGELFF	TGTGCCAGCAGTGTAGCGGGAGGTACCGGGGAGCTGTTTTTT	TRBV25-1	.	TRBD2	TRBJ2-2
CASSVRPGSYTEAFF	TGTGCCAGCAGTGTCCGACCGGGGTCATACACTGAAGCTTTCTTT	TRBV7-9	.	.	TRBJ1-1
CASSVRGDRGSGNTIYF	TGTGCCAGCAGCGTAAGAGGGGACAGGGGTTCGGGAAACACCATATATTTT	TRBV9	.	TRBD1	TRBJ1-3
CASRITKIGILTGELFF	TGTGCCAGCAGGATTACCAAGATCGGGATTCTCACCGGGGAGCTGTTTTTT	TRBV11-2	.	.	TRBJ2-2
CASSPPGAGASKYF	TGTGCCAGCAGTCCGCCTGGAGCTGGAGCCAGTAAGTACTTC	TRBV27	.	.	TRBJ2-7
CASSSGLAGASTGELFF	TGTGCCAGCAGCTCCGGACTAGCGGGAGCCTCCACCGGGGAGCTGTTTTTT	TRBV11-2	.	TRBD2	TRBJ2-2
CASSILGANQPQHF	TGTGCCAGTAGTATTCTGGGGGCGAATCAGCCCCAGCATTTT	TRBV19	.	.	TRBJ1-5
CASSLAFGSSGNTIYF	TGTGCCAGCAGCTTAGCGTTCGGGAGCTCTGGAAACACCATATATTTT	TRBV7-2	.	.	TRBJ1-3
CASSPGFNEKLFF	TGTGCCAGCAGCCCCGGTTTTAATGAAAAACTGTTTTTT	TRBV7-2	.	.	TRBJ1-4